The next 8 T cell receptor beta chains were all read from a single sample in a study of blood T cell repertoires in COVID-19. Sequencing used immunoSEQ multiplex PCR; TCRdb keeps in-frame clones, though not all of them. The sample carries 250,000 or so clones, around 80% recorded once. The specimen was peripheral blood. All receptors come from a man between 60 and 75 years old with acute or convalescent COVID-19.

The chain joins TRBV28 to TRBJ2-5, with TRBD2 identical over 11 bases. CDR3 length: 20 amino acids. The V segment lost 1 base and the J segment 1 base; nucleotides outside the gene matches: 14. CDR1 and CDR2 from the germline V gene are MDHEN and SYDVKM. The CDR3 bases are TGTGCCAGCAGTTTATTTGTCGGGACTAGCGGCCTACATACCCAAGAGACCCAGTACTTC. It translates to CASSLFVGTSGLHTQETQYF.

This rearrangement joins TRBV19 to TRBJ2-7; tentative D call: TRBD1 (5 bases). This CDR3 spans 15 amino acids. Germline CDR1 and CDR2: LNHDA and SQIVND (reference sequence). V was cut by 1 base and J by 6 bases, with 16 bases left in between. The CDR3 sequence is CASSIGVAGPSEQYF. The DNA for the CDR3 is TGTGCCAGTAGTATAGGGGTGGCAGGGCCCTCCGAGCAGTACTTC.

The chain uses TRBV18 and TRBJ2-5, with 11 bases matching TRBD2. There are 14 residues in the CDR3. CDR1 KGHSH and CDR2 LQKENI come from the germline V gene. V gave up 4 bases and J gave up 3 bases; unmatched junction bases: 1. CDR3 nucleotide sequence: TGTGCCAGCTCACTGGGACTAGCGGAAGAGACCCAGTACTTC. Translated: CASSLGLAEETQYF.

Here the CDR3 reads CASSGGTVMNTEAFF. In DNA, the CDR3 is TGTGCCAGCAGTGGGGGGACAGTCATGAACACTGAAGCTTTCTTT. V gene TRBV28 combines with J gene TRBJ1-1, with 7 bases matching TRBD1. Germline CDR1 MDHEN, CDR2 SYDVKM. V gave up 5 bases and J gave up 0 bases; unmatched junction bases: 6. This CDR3 region has 15 residues.

Concerning this clone: The same CDR3 can be traced to other DNA sequences in this sample. The rearrangement joins TRBV7-9 to TRBJ1-4; weak D call: TRBD1 (5 bases). Trimming cost V 1 base and J 7 bases, with 10 bases left between them. CDR3 size: 14 residues. CDR1 is SEHNR, CDR2 FQNEAQ, per germline (reference sequence). The CDR3 DNA sequence: TGTGCCAGCAGCTTAGGGCAGGGTGGTGAAAAACTGTTTTTT. This encodes CASSLGQGGEKLFF.

The chain combines TRBV7-6 with TRBJ2-2; 8 positions match TRBD1. The CDR3 extends over 18 amino acids. With V trimmed by 2 bases and J by 1 base, 9 bases remained unmatched. The V gene's germline CDR1 is SGHVS and CDR2 FNYEAQ. CDR3 in amino acids: CASSLRPSGQGNTGELFF. CDR3 nucleotide sequence: TGTGCCAGCAGCTTAAGACCCTCTGGACAGGGGAACACCGGGGAGCTGTTTTTT.

The rearrangement joins TRBV2 to TRBJ2-7; the D gene is possibly TRBD1 (5 bases). CDR3 length equals 13 residues. Trimming took off 7 bases at V and 2 bases at J, with 12 bases between the two ends. Per the germline V gene, CDR1 is SNHLY and CDR2 is FYNNEI. The CDR3 DNA reads TGTGCCAGCACCGAGACAGAAGCCTACGAGCAGTACTTC. Translation: CASTETEAYEQYF.

The V and J genes are TRBV6-5 and TRBJ1-4; D uncertain. Germline loops: CDR1 MNHEY, CDR2 SVGAGI. Trimming pared 7 bases from V and 0 bases from J, leaving 12 bases between. The CDR3 totals 15 residues. This chain's CDR3 is CASKEGSTTNEKLFF. DNA of the CDR3: TGTGCCAGCAAAGAGGGCTCGACAACTAATGAAAAACTGTTTTTT.